One sample yielded the 5 T cell receptor beta chains listed below, sequenced in a study of CD8 T cells in Susac syndrome. Random hexamers were used to reverse transcribe the RNA input (about 0.5 to 1 ug). TCRdb fed the immunoSEQ multiplex PCR reads into MiXCR, producing one record per CDR3 protein. Of a few hundred thousand distinct CDR3 sequences listed, just over 90% are singletons. Sequencing was carried out using CD4+ T cells from PBMCs. These receptors all come from a human donor with multiple sclerosis.

The V and J genes are TRBV11-3 and TRBJ2-2; the D is unclear. Germline values: CDR1 SGHNT, CDR2 YENEEA. The CDR3 length is 13 residues. V was trimmed by 1 base and J by 4 bases, leaving 4 bases between them. This chain's CDR3 is CASSLVGTGELFF. The CDR3 nucleotides are TGTGCCAGCAGCTTAGTCGGCACCGGGGAGCTGTTTTTT.

This chain connects TRBV6-1 to TRBJ1-1, with D perhaps matching TRBD1 (5 bases). In germline, CDR1 is MNHNS, CDR2 SASEGT. Between the trimmed V and J ends, which lost 1 base and 10 bases, there was a span of 13 bases. The CDR3 covers 13 residues. CDR3 residues: CASSEDRWDGAFF. The DNA of the CDR3 is TGTGCCAGCAGTGAAGACAGGTGGGACGGAGCTTTCTTT.

The J gene is TRBJ1-1, the V gene TRBV7-9, with a weak D call TRBD1 (6 bases). The V and J ends lost 4 bases and 6 bases respectively, with 24 bases between them. Germline V CDR1 and CDR2: SEHNR, FQNEAQ (reference sequence). This CDR3 has 17 residues. The CDR3 is CASSSPGNREGFAEAFF. The CDR3 region has the DNA TGTGCCAGCAGCTCCCCGGGCAACAGGGAAGGGTTCGCTGAAGCTTTCTTT.

The chain's CDR3 is CAWSEALNEKLFF. CDR3 DNA: TGTGCCTGGAGTGAGGCTCTTAATGAAAAACTGTTTTTT. V and J are TRBV30 and TRBJ1-4; unclear D gene. The CDR3 runs to 13 residues. The V end lost 1 base, the J end lost 4 bases, and 7 bases lay between the germline ends. CDR1 and CDR2 from the germline V gene are GTSNPN and SVGIG (reference sequence).

The V and J genes are TRBV6-6 and TRBJ2-5; D may be TRBD1 (6 bases). Deletions cut 4 bases from V and 2 bases from J, with 8 bases between. CDR3 size: 13 residues. Per germline, CDR1 MNHNY and CDR2 SVGAGI (reference sequence). The DNA for the CDR3 is TGTGCCAGCAGTTGGGGGCAACAAGAGACCCAGTACTTC. Protein sequence: CASSWGQQETQYF.